This TCR beta chain was profiled in a study of control samples from healthy donors and cancer patients. The germline gives CDR1 LNHDA, CDR2 SQIVND (reference sequence). The CDR3 covers 18 residues. J gave up 4 bases and V 1 base, and 6 bases lay outside the gene matches. Clones were sequenced by immunoSEQ multiplex PCR, and TCRdb holds only the in-frame ones, with some missing. Of 63,000 or so clones detected, approximately 84% appear once; the ten largest clones hold around 30%. This sequence originates from a man aged 50-59 years in good health. The sample comprised blood. The V call is TRBV19, the J call TRBJ2-3; 15 bases are shared with TRBD2. The CDR3 sequence is CASSIGRTSGRAPDTQYF. In DNA form, the CDR3 reads TGTGCCAGTAGTATAGGGAGGACTAGCGGGAGGGCCCCAGATACGCAGTATTTT. Looking up the rest from reference TRBV19 and TRBJ2-3 gives the full variable domain: DGGITQSPKYLFRKEGQNVTLSCEQNLNHDAMYWYRQDPGQGLRLIYYSQIVNDFQKGDIAEGYSVSREKKESFPLTVTSAQKNPTAFYLCASSIGRTSGRAPDTQYFGPGTRLTVL.